These 28 T cell receptor beta chains came from one sample sequenced in a study of T cells after yellow fever vaccination. TCRdb re-called the 5' RACE reads with MiXCR, one entry per CDR3 protein. Of 100,000 to 150,000 distinct CDR3 sequences listed, approximately 8.4% are singletons. Specimen: CD8+ T cells sorted from PBMCs, collected on the day of the yellow fever booster vaccination. These receptors all stem from a man aged 18 to 35 who received the YFV17D yellow fever vaccine.

The CDR3 DNA is TGTGCCAGCAGTTTAATTGGGACAACGGATAATTCACCCCTCCACTTT. This sequence encodes CASSLIGTTDNSPLHF. This chain joins TRBV12-3 or TRBV12-4 and TRBJ1-6; possibly TRBD1 for D (6 bases). The CDR3 spans 16 residues. V was trimmed by 2 bases and J by 5 bases, leaving 13 bases between them.

This clonotype was counted only a few times. The rearrangement links TRBV4-1 to TRBJ2-6; tentatively, D is TRBD1 or TRBD2 (5 bases each). The germline CDR1 and CDR2 sequences are MGHRA and YSYEKL. The V end was cut by 10 bases, the J end by 1 base, with 14 bases between. The CDR3 totals 15 residues. In DNA, the CDR3 is TGCGCCACCTGGGGGTTAAGATCTGGGGCCAACGTCCTGACTTTC. As protein: CATWGLRSGANVLTF.

This rearrangement joins TRBV7-2 to TRBJ2-1, with 10 positions matching TRBD1. Germline V gene lookup returns CDR1 SGHTA and CDR2 FQGNSA. Germline trimming cut 5 bases from V and 8 bases from J; bases unmatched to any gene: 9. The CDR3 covers 15 residues. CDR3 DNA: TGTGCCAGCAGCCACACGGGACAGGGGCGAGATGAGCAGTTCTTC. Translated: CASSHTGQGRDEQFF.

This clonotype appeared a few times. V and J are TRBV5-1 and TRBJ2-7; D is uncertain. The CDR3 has 11 amino acids. Germline CDR1 is SGHRS and CDR2 is YFSETQ. The ends were cut back, 5 bases at V and 5 bases at J, with 8 bases in the middle. The CDR3 coding sequence is TGCGCCAGCAGTTCCCAGAACGAGCAGTACTTC. As protein: CASSSQNEQYF.

This clonotype was picked up a small number of times. The chain uses TRBV7-9 and TRBJ1-5; 7 nucleotides align to TRBD1. The germline CDR1 and CDR2 sequences are SEHNR and FQNEAQ (reference sequence). V dropped 5 bases and J dropped 0; count of bases not matched to a gene: 4. The length of the CDR3 is 15 residues. CDR3 sequence: CASSTGTDSNQPQHF. The CDR3 nucleotides are TGTGCCAGCAGCACCGGGACAGATAGCAATCAGCCCCAGCATTTT.

This clonotype has more than one count but fewer than ten. V and J are TRBV4-1 and TRBJ2-1, with D possibly TRBD1 on 8 matching bases. CDR1 is MGHRA and CDR2 is YSYEKL in the germline V gene. The CDR3 loop spans 17 amino acids. Trimming pared 1 base from V and 4 bases from J, leaving 17 bases between. In nucleotides, the CDR3 is TGCGCCAGCAGCCAAGCCCCGACAGGGGAGGGATACAATGAGCAGTTCTTC. It codes for CASSQAPTGEGYNEQFF.

This clonotype has a count of ten or more. The rearrangement joins TRBV5-4 to TRBJ2-5; D gene uncertain. V gave up 0 bases and J gave up 2 bases, with 5 bases separating them. The CDR3 contains 13 residues. CDR1 and CDR2 (germline): SGHNT, YYREEE (reference sequence). CDR3 protein: CASSLVEQETQYF. DNA of the CDR3: TGTGCCAGCAGCTTGGTGGAACAAGAGACCCAGTACTTC. Combining the CDR3 with reference TRBV5-4 and TRBJ2-5 gives the whole variable domain ETGVTQSPTHLIKTRGQQVTLRCSSQSGHNTVSWYQQALGQGPQFIFQYYREEENGRGNFPPRFSGLQFPNYSSELNVNALELDDSALYLCASSLVEQETQYFGPGTRLLVL.

The rearrangement uses TRBV6-1 and TRBJ2-5; D remains unclear. Germline assignment: CDR1 MNHNS and CDR2 SASEGT. Between the trimmed V and J ends, which lost 0 bases and 1 base, there was a span of 9 bases. The CDR3 loop spans 15 amino acids. This CDR3 reads CASSEAIRVQETQYF. CDR3 coding DNA: TGTGCCAGCAGTGAAGCTATCCGGGTCCAAGAGACCCAGTACTTC.

As DNA, the CDR3 is TGTGCCAGCAGTTACTCGATTCGGGAAGGGACCTACGAGCAGTACGTC. Protein product: CASSYSIREGTYEQYV. V gene TRBV6-6 combines with J gene TRBJ2-7, with D possibly matching TRBD2 (5 bases). The CDR3 sequence is 16 residues long. The ends were cut back, 0 bases at V and 2 bases at J, with 14 bases in the middle. The V gene's germline CDR1 is MNHNY and CDR2 SVGAGI (reference sequence).

This clonotype turned up a few times. The chain is built from TRBV1 and TRBJ2-5. TRBV1 is flagged as a pseudogene. The CDR3 spans 12 residues. CDR3 sequence: CTSSQEKETQYF. CDR3 in DNA: TGCACCAGCAGCCAAGAGAAGGAGACCCAGTACTTC.

The chain links TRBV20-1 to TRBJ2-5; D is uncertain. Germline V gene lookup returns CDR1 DFQATT and CDR2 SNEGSKA (reference sequence). Trimming stripped 0 bases from V and 2 bases from J, with 10 bases between. This CDR3 spans 14 amino acids. The CDR3: CSARESRRQETQYF. As DNA, the CDR3 is TGCAGTGCTAGAGAATCAAGGAGACAAGAGACCCAGTACTTC.

This clonotype was detected only a few times. V is TRBV4-1 and J is TRBJ1-2, with no clear D. The germline V and J ends were trimmed by 4 bases and 2 bases, with 14 bases remaining between them. CDR1 is MGHRA and CDR2 is YSYEKL in the germline V gene. This CDR3 contains 15 residues. The CDR3 bases are TGCGCCAGCAGCCCTTACACGCGGGAGAACTATGGCTACACCTTC. Translated, it gives CASSPYTRENYGYTF.

The rearrangement links TRBV12-3 or TRBV12-4 to TRBJ1-2; D remains unclear. V lost 5 bases and J lost 5, with 21 bases in between. The CDR3 extends over 16 amino acids. The DNA of the CDR3 is TGTGCCAGCAGTATGGACCCCTTTGTGGCACTTTATGGCTACACCTTC. Translation gives CASSMDPFVALYGYTF.

The CDR3 coding sequence is TGTGCCAGCAGCGTGACCCGCAGGGCCTATGACGAGCAGTACTTC. Encoded protein: CASSVTRRAYDEQYF. This chain uses TRBV13 with TRBJ2-7, with a weak D call TRBD1 (5 bases). V was cut by 5 bases and J by 5 bases, with 19 bases left in between. Per the germline V gene, CDR1 is PRHDT and CDR2 is FYEKMQ (reference sequence). The CDR3 runs to 15 residues.

The chain joins TRBV27 to TRBJ2-7, with 11 bases that match TRBD1. With 5 bases clipped from V and 4 bases from J, the junction kept 4 bases outside the gene matches. Germline lookup yields CDR1 MNHEY and CDR2 SMNVEV (reference sequence). CDR3 length equals 14 residues. Here the CDR3 reads CASSTGQGEYEQYV. The CDR3 bases are TGTGCCAGCAGTACGGGACAGGGGGAATACGAGCAGTACGTC.

This chain connects TRBV7-9 to TRBJ2-3, with TRBD2 identical over 9 bases. The CDR3 contains 15 residues. Germline trimming cut 3 bases from V and 2 bases from J; bases unmatched to any gene: 3. Germline assignment: CDR1 SEHNR and CDR2 FQNEAQ (reference sequence). CDR3 DNA: TGTGCCAGCAGCTTCCTAGCGGGGCTCACAGATACGCAGTATTTT. Translating gives CASSFLAGLTDTQYF. Together with reference TRBV7-9 and TRBJ2-3, the CDR3 gives the full variable domain: DTGVSQNPRHKITKRGQNVTFRCDPISEHNRLYWYRQTLGQGPEFLTYFQNEAQLEKSRLLSDRFSAERPKGSFSTLEIQRTEQGDSAMYLCASSFLAGLTDTQYFGPGTRLTVL.

This clonotype was seen a few times. The V gene is TRBV7-2, the J gene TRBJ2-5; TRBD1 matches 7 bases. The germline V gene encodes CDR1 SGHTA and CDR2 FQGNSA. The CDR3 has 15 residues. The trim removed 5 bases at V and 4 bases at J, leaving 10 bases unmatched. CDR3 nucleotides: TGTGCCAGCAGCCAGGGAGAGAGGGGGCGAGAGACCCAGTACTTC. This translates into CASSQGERGRETQYF.

The chain has TRBV19 and TRBJ1-1; no reliable D call. The germline V and J ends were trimmed by 1 base and 7 bases, with 10 bases remaining between them. The CDR3 length is 13 residues. Per germline, CDR1 LNHDA and CDR2 SQIVND (reference sequence). CDR3 region: CASSIGTGDEAFF. The CDR3 DNA reads as TGTGCCAGTAGTATAGGGACTGGCGATGAAGCTTTCTTT.

Many counts were recorded for this clonotype. V and J are TRBV4-3 and TRBJ1-5; 8 bases fit TRBD1. V trimming: 0 bases; J trimming: 7 bases; junction bases outside the gene matches: 11. CDR1 and CDR2 (germline): LGHNA, YSLEER. The length of the CDR3 is 17 residues. CDR3 sequence: CASSQDSVTGGWQPQHF. The CDR3 bases are TGCGCCAGCAGCCAAGACTCTGTAACAGGGGGTTGGCAGCCCCAGCATTTT.

This chain joins TRBV7-3 and TRBJ2-3; D not resolved. Per the germline V gene, CDR1 is SGHTA and CDR2 is FQGTGA. V was clipped by 2 bases and J by 7 bases, with 10 bases between them. The CDR3 sequence is 13 residues long. CDR3 amino acids: CASSLPESYTQYF. The DNA for the CDR3 is TGTGCCAGCAGCTTACCCGAGTCTTATACGCAGTATTTT.

This clonotype was recorded a few times. J is TRBJ1-6 and V is TRBV7-2; D unresolved. The CDR3 is 15 residues long. Trimming removed 9 bases at V and 7 bases at J, with 19 bases between. The V gene's germline CDR1 is SGHTA and CDR2 FQGNSA. CDR3 protein: CASRTAAAENSPLHF. CDR3 sequence (DNA): TGTGCCAGTCGAACGGCGGCAGCTGAGAATTCACCCCTCCACTTT. The full variable domain, with the rest looked up from reference TRBV7-2 and TRBJ1-6, is GAGVSQSPSNKVTEKGKDVELRCDPISGHTALYWYRQSLGQGLEFLIYFQGNSAPDKSGLPSDRFSAERTGGSVSTLTIQRTQQEDSAVYLCASRTAAAENSPLHFGNGTRLTVT.

This clonotype has a handful of counts. The chain has TRBV25-1 and TRBJ2-2; D is uncertain. V lost 8 bases and J 6 bases, leaving 10 bases between the germline ends. From germline, CDR1 is MGHDK and CDR2 SYGVNS. The CDR3 is 12 residues long. The CDR3 sequence is CASGIGAGELFF. The CDR3 nucleotides are TGTGCCAGCGGCATTGGCGCCGGGGAGCTGTTTTTT.

This clonotype has at least ten counts. The CDR3 here is CASSSNRVKETQYF. The CDR3 region has the DNA TGTGCCAGCAGTTCAAACAGGGTCAAAGAGACCCAGTACTTC. The chain carries TRBV12-3 or TRBV12-4 and TRBJ2-5, with D perhaps matching TRBD1 (6 bases). This CDR3 has 14 residues. The V and J ends lost 4 bases and 3 bases respectively, with 12 bases between them.

CDR3 in DNA: TGTGCCAGCAGCTTAGCGAGGGGGACAGGGATAAGAGGCTACACCTTC. This gives the protein CASSLARGTGIRGYTF. The chain recombines TRBV7-8 with TRBJ1-2; 9 bases align to TRBD1. Trimming cost V 0 bases and J 8 bases; bases outside gene matches: 10. The CDR3 runs to 16 residues. The germline gives CDR1 SGHVS, CDR2 FQNEAQ.

This clonotype occurred a few times. This chain connects TRBV27 to TRBJ2-5; 9 positions agree with TRBD1. The CDR3 has 13 residues. V gave up 9 bases and J gave up 6 bases; unmatched junction bases: 8. CDR1 and CDR2 from the germline V gene are MNHEY and SMNVEV (reference sequence). The CDR3 sequence: CASFHRGLKTQYF. For the CDR3, the DNA is TGTGCCAGTTTTCACAGGGGGCTTAAGACCCAGTACTTC.

This clonotype has only a few counts. The chain carries TRBV12-3 or TRBV12-4 and TRBJ1-1, with D possibly TRBD1 on 5 matching bases. The CDR3 is 13 amino acids. Trimming took off 5 bases at V and 5 bases at J, with 12 bases between the two ends. The CDR3 nucleotides are TGTGCCAGCAGTAACTCTTGGGGGACTGAAGCTTTCTTT. This codes for CASSNSWGTEAFF.

V and J are TRBV4-3 and TRBJ2-1, with D possibly matching TRBD1 (6 bases). Trimming removed 4 bases at V and 5 bases at J, with 15 bases between. Germline-derived CDR1 and CDR2 are LGHNA and YSLEER. The CDR3 is 15 residues long. CDR3 bases: TGCGCCAGCAGCCCGGGACAATCTCTGCACAATGAGCAGTTCTTC. It specifies CASSPGQSLHNEQFF.

This clonotype has just a few counts. The rearrangement uses TRBV12-3 or TRBV12-4 and TRBJ2-7; 7 bases agree with TRBD1. This CDR3 is 15 amino acids long. V lost 7 bases to trimming and J lost 2 bases; unmatched junction nucleotides: 11. Here the CDR3 reads CASTWGTGEPYEQYF. The CDR3 DNA sequence: TGTGCCAGCACTTGGGGCACAGGGGAGCCCTACGAGCAGTACTTC.